These 19 T cell receptor beta chains share one sample of origin, sequenced in a study of cytomegalovirus exposure and HLA in healthy donors. Primers included in the PCR were 60 Vbeta and 13 Jbeta primers. Clones were sequenced by immunoSEQ multiplex PCR, and TCRdb holds only the in-frame ones, with some missing. The sample lists roughly 110,000 clones, 73% occurring once. The sequencing input was PBMCs. These receptor sequences come from a man younger than 40 in good health and CMV-seronegative.

The gene calls are TRBV5-1 and TRBJ2-7, with TRBD2 matching over 7 bases. Germline V gives CDR1 SGHRS, CDR2 YFSETQ. V was pared by 2 bases and J by 4 bases, with 9 bases of the junction left unmatched. The CDR3 spans 15 residues. In nucleotides, the CDR3 is TGCGCCAGCAGCTTCGAGCGGGAAGGATTGTACGAGCAGTACTTC. Its translation: CASSFEREGLYEQYF.

The chain employs TRBV19 and TRBJ2-5; TRBD2 matches 13 bases. J gave up 5 bases and V 6 bases, and 6 bases lay outside the gene matches. The length of the CDR3 is 15 residues. Germline V gene lookup returns CDR1 LNHDA and CDR2 SQIVND (reference sequence). As DNA, the CDR3 is TGTGCCAGTAGCGCGGGACTAGCGGGATGGGAGACCCAGTACTTC. Residues: CASSAGLAGWETQYF. Full variable domain (missing parts from reference TRBV19 and TRBJ2-5): DGGITQSPKYLFRKEGQNVTLSCEQNLNHDAMYWYRQDPGQGLRLIYYSQIVNDFQKGDIAEGYSVSREKKESFPLTVTSAQKNPTAFYLCASSAGLAGWETQYFGPGTRLLVL.

V usage is TRBV30 and J usage is TRBJ1-5; 10 bases line up with TRBD1. CDR1 is GTSNPN, CDR2 SVGIG, per germline (reference sequence). J gave up 0 bases and V 1 base, and 12 bases lay outside the gene matches. The CDR3 runs 19 residues. CDR3 in DNA: TGTGCCTGGAGTGAAGACTCGGGACAGGGGCTTTATAGCAATCAGCCCCAGCATTTT. This gives the protein CAWSEDSGQGLYSNQPQHF.

This chain connects TRBV10-3 to TRBJ1-3; a possible D gene is TRBD1 (6 bases). The CDR3 sequence is 15 residues long. Germline CDR1 is ENHRY and CDR2 is SYGVKD. Between the trimmed V and J ends, which lost 4 bases and 4 bases, there was a span of 14 bases. CDR3 loop: CAISVHPGTGNTIYF. CDR3 DNA: TGTGCCATCAGTGTCCACCCAGGGACAGGAAACACCATATATTTT.

The chain combines TRBV14 with TRBJ2-2; 7 bases are a match to TRBD1. V lost 0 bases to trimming and J lost 1 base; unmatched junction nucleotides: 5. This CDR3 has 17 residues. Germline V gene data show CDR1 as SGHDN and CDR2 as FVKESK. In DNA form, the CDR3 reads TGTGCCAGCAGCCAAGAGGGACAGTACGGGAACACCGGGGAGCTGTTTTTT. It yields the protein CASSQEGQYGNTGELFF.

The V gene is TRBV6-1, the J gene TRBJ2-7; no clear D. The CDR3 has 16 amino acids. Germline CDR1 MNHNS, CDR2 SASEGT. V gave up 0 bases and J gave up 3 bases, with 15 bases separating them. CDR3 region: CASSEAVTVGYYEQYF. The CDR3 bases are TGTGCCAGCAGTGAAGCCGTCACAGTTGGGTACTACGAGCAGTACTTC.

The CDR3 DNA reads TGCAGCGTTGTACATTCGGGGTTCGGGGGGGACTCCAATGAGCAGTTCTTC. It encodes CSVVHSGFGGDSNEQFF. J is TRBJ2-1 and V is TRBV29-1; TRBD2 aligns across 8 bases. Unmatched junction bases numbered 17, after V lost 4 bases and J lost 6 bases. This CDR3 region has 17 residues. CDR1 is SQVTM and CDR2 is ANQGSEA in the germline V gene.

The rearrangement joins TRBV2 to TRBJ2-5, with D unclear. The CDR3 is 13 amino acids. CDR1 is SNHLY, CDR2 FYNNEI, per germline. V gave up 5 bases and J gave up 4 bases, with 11 bases separating them. The CDR3 bases are TGTGCCAGCAGTTGGGCAGAAACAGAGACCCAGTACTTC. Residues: CASSWAETETQYF.

The genes are TRBV15 and TRBJ1-5; 7 nucleotides agree with TRBD1. V dropped 1 base and J dropped 1; count of bases not matched to a gene: 7. The CDR3 is 17 residues long. CDR1 LNHNV and CDR2 YYDKDF come from the germline V gene (reference sequence). The CDR3 region is CATSRGKGARSNQPQHF. For the CDR3, the DNA is TGTGCCACCAGCAGAGGAAAGGGGGCGAGGAGCAATCAGCCCCAGCATTTT.

The chain couples TRBV5-6 to TRBJ2-7; no firm D call. The V end lost 2 bases, the J end lost 5 bases, and 14 bases lay between the germline ends. The germline gives CDR1 SGHDT, CDR2 YYEEEE. The CDR3 has 14 amino acids. The CDR3 sequence: CASSFLRVPHEQYF. CDR3 DNA: TGTGCCAGCAGCTTTCTCCGGGTACCACACGAGCAGTACTTC.

On this clone itself: Other DNA sequences in this specimen translate into the identical CDR3. The V and J genes are TRBV5-1 and TRBJ2-2, with 7 nucleotides matching TRBD2. V lost 3 bases to trimming and J lost 0 bases; unmatched junction nucleotides: 2. CDR3 size: 15 residues. CDR1 is SGHRS, CDR2 YFSETQ, per germline. CDR3 region: CASSSGGPNTGELFF. Here the CDR3 DNA reads TGCGCCAGCAGCTCGGGAGGCCCGAACACCGGGGAGCTGTTTTTT.

The V and J genes are TRBV5-1 and TRBJ1-5; TRBD1 agrees at 9 bases. Losses at the gene ends were 4 bases for V and 4 bases for J; bases not matched to a gene: 6. Germline V gives CDR1 SGHRS, CDR2 YFSETQ. The CDR3 covers 15 residues. The CDR3 DNA is TGCGCCAGCAGCCCAGGGACAGGGTTTAATCAGCCCCAGCATTTT. Its translation: CASSPGTGFNQPQHF.

This clone was recorded a few times. The gene calls are TRBV5-1 and TRBJ1-1; D remains ambiguous. This CDR3 has 14 residues. Deletions cut 4 bases from V and 9 bases from J, with 19 bases between. Per germline, CDR1 SGHRS and CDR2 YFSETQ. CDR3 amino acids: CASSPLPDRAQAFF. The CDR3 DNA is TGCGCCAGCAGCCCCCTCCCTGATAGAGCCCAAGCTTTCTTT.

This chain uses TRBV5-1 with TRBJ2-5, with D perhaps TRBD2 (6 bases). Germline V gene lookup returns CDR1 SGHRS and CDR2 YFSETQ. CDR3 length: 14 amino acids. With 4 bases removed from V and 2 bases from J, the gap between germline ends came to 12 bases. CDR3: CASSPSAGQETQYF. Written as DNA, the CDR3 is TGCGCCAGCAGCCCTTCGGCGGGGCAAGAGACCCAGTACTTC.

The chain links TRBV2 to TRBJ2-4, with a tentative D call TRBD1 (5 bases). The CDR3 spans 12 residues. Between the trimmed V and J ends, which lost 6 bases and 6 bases, there was a span of 9 bases. CDR1 is SNHLY, CDR2 FYNNEI, per germline. The CDR3 DNA is TGTGCCAGCAGGAACCAGGGAAACATTCAGTACTTC. This encodes CASRNQGNIQYF.

This chain uses TRBV11-2 with TRBJ2-7, with D possibly matching TRBD1 (6 bases). There are 13 residues in the CDR3. V shed 5 bases and J shed 3 bases, with 11 bases lying between them. CDR1 SGHAT and CDR2 FQNNGV come from the germline V gene. CDR3 in DNA: TGTGCCAGCAGCCGTGGACAGCGCTACGAGCAGTACTTC. It specifies CASSRGQRYEQYF.

This clone showed up just a few times. This rearrangement joins TRBV25-1 to TRBJ1-1, with D unresolved. Germline V gene sequence: CDR1 MGHDK, CDR2 SYGVNS. This CDR3 is 14 amino acids long. V lost 4 bases, J lost 2 bases, and 11 bases lay in between. The CDR3 loop is CASSAYSTNTEAFF. CDR3 in DNA: TGTGCCAGCAGTGCCTACTCAACTAACACTGAAGCTTTCTTT.

The chain carries TRBV18 and TRBJ1-1; D is perhaps TRBD1 (6 bases). The ends were cut back, 3 bases at V and 8 bases at J, with 16 bases in the middle. The CDR3 length is 14 residues. Per germline, CDR1 KGHSH and CDR2 LQKENI. CDR3 amino acids: CASSPKDSQGEAFF. DNA for the CDR3: TGTGCCAGCTCACCCAAGGACTCCCAGGGGGAAGCTTTCTTT.

V gene TRBV18 combines with J gene TRBJ1-5; no firm D call. Per germline, CDR1 KGHSH and CDR2 LQKENI. V dropped 2 bases and J dropped 0 bases, with 17 bases sitting between them. CDR3 length: 18 residues. The CDR3 protein is CASSPRPAADNSNQPQHF. The CDR3 DNA reads as TGTGCCAGCTCACCAAGACCGGCAGCAGACAATAGCAATCAGCCCCAGCATTTT.